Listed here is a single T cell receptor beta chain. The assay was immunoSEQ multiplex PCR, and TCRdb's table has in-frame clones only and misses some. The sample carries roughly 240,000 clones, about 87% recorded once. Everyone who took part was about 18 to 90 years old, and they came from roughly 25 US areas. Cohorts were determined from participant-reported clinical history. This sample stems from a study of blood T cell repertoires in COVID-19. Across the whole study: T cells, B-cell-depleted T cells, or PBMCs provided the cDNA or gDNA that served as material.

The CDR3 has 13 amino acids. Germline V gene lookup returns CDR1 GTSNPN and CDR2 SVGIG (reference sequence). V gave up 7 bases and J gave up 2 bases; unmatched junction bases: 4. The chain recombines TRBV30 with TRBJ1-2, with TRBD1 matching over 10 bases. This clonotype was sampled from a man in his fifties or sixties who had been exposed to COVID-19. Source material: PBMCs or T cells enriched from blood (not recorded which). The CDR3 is CAYQGQGNYGYTF. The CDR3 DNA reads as TGTGCCTACCAGGGACAGGGGAACTATGGCTACACCTTC.